A selection of T cell receptor beta chains follows, all from one sample in a study of CXCR3 chemokines and chemotherapy response in bladder cancer. Each CDR3 protein is one row after TCRdb ran MiXCR on the PCR reads. The table lists several thousand distinct CDR3 sequences, approximately 22% of them singletons. The sample here was taken from a patient whose treatment included neoadjuvant chemotherapy. These receptors were collected from a human donor with bladder cancer that did not respond to neoadjuvant chemotherapy. CDR3s include the opening cysteine and the closing phenylalanine or tryptophan. D genes are given only for firm matches. The listing skips clone size in some rows; elsewhere it reads once, few, many or a size class.

D	V	J	size	CDR3	DNA
.	TRBV7-9	TRBJ2-7	.	CASSVGGGYEQYF	TGTGCCAGCAGCGTCGGGGGTGGATACGAGCAGTACTTC
TRBD1	TRBV6-2/TRBV6-3	TRBJ2-1	medium-sized	CASSPPGTDFSYNEQFF	TGTGCCAGCAGTCCCCCCGGGACAGACTTCTCCTACAATGAGCAGTTCTTC
TRBD2	TRBV15	TRBJ2-3	many	CATSSRTSGGSDTQYF	TGTGCCACCAGCAGTCGGACTAGCGGGGGTTCAGATACGCAGTATTTT
.	TRBV19	TRBJ2-3	many	CASAQGGTDTQYF	TGTGCCAGTGCGCAGGGTGGGACAGATACGCAGTATTTT
TRBD1	TRBV6-5	TRBJ1-1	many	CASTPPGTENTEAFF	TGTGCCAGCACCCCACCTGGGACAGAAAACACTGAAGCTTTCTTT
TRBD1	TRBV13	TRBJ1-1	.	CASSWTGVTFF	TGTGCCAGCAGCTGGACAGGGGTGACTTTCTTT
TRBD1	TRBV6-5	TRBJ2-3	medium-sized	CASSYLPGTGPDTQYF	TGTGCCAGCAGTTACCTTCCCGGGACAGGGCCAGATACGCAGTATTTT
TRBD2	TRBV10-3	TRBJ2-3	.	CAISDAGGRADTQYF	TGTGCCATCAGTGATGCGGGGGGAAGGGCAGATACGCAGTATTTT
TRBD2	TRBV10-3	TRBJ2-5	.	CAISASSGTSGGGETQYF	TGTGCCATCAGTGCCTCATCCGGGACTAGCGGGGGGGGAGAGACCCAGTACTTC
.	TRBV6-1	TRBJ2-1	.	CASSEALGSRNDNEQFF	TGTGCCAGCAGTGAAGCCCTTGGATCTAGGAACGACAATGAGCAGTTCTTC
.	TRBV20-1	TRBJ2-1	many	CSAWPLNADEQFF	TGCAGTGCCTGGCCCCTCAACGCCGATGAGCAGTTCTTC
.	TRBV7-2	TRBJ2-5	few	CASSRRGPGGVETQYF	TGTGCCAGCAGCCGCAGGGGGCCGGGGGGGGTAGAGACCCAGTACTTC
TRBD2	TRBV5-6	TRBJ2-7	many	CASSLGGTSRNEQYF	TGTGCCAGCAGCTTGGGAGGGACTAGCAGGAACGAGCAGTACTTC
.	TRBV24-1	TRBJ2-7	many	CATSDSKDAHYEQYF	TGTGCCACCAGTGATTCCAAGGACGCGCACTACGAGCAGTACTTC
.	TRBV11-2	TRBJ2-1	many	CASSTPSYSNEQFF	TGTGCCAGCAGCACCCCTAGCTATTCCAATGAGCAGTTCTTC
.	TRBV2	TRBJ2-2	.	CASRLQWAGELFF	TGTGCCAGCCGATTGCAGTGGGCCGGGGAGCTGTTTTTT
.	TRBV12-3/TRBV12-4	TRBJ1-5	many	CASSFQISNQPQHF	TGTGCCAGCAGTTTTCAGATAAGCAATCAGCCCCAGCATTTT
TRBD2	TRBV18	TRBJ2-1	many	CASSPPLLGTSGYNEQFF	TGTGCCAGCTCACCACCTTTACTCGGGACTAGCGGTTACAATGAGCAGTTCTTC
.	TRBV6-6	TRBJ2-7	.	CASSCHGTSQGEQYF	TGTGCCAGCAGTTGCCACGGGACATCGCAGGGAGAGCAGTACTTC
TRBD1	TRBV12-3/TRBV12-4	TRBJ1-1	many	CASRGQRNTEAFF	TGTGCCAGCAGGGGACAGCGGAACACTGAAGCTTTCTTT
.	TRBV5-4	TRBJ1-2	many	CASSSGVGGYTF	TGTGCCAGCAGCTCAGGGGTTGGTGGCTACACCTTC
TRBD2	TRBV20-1	TRBJ2-5	many	CSASTGGAETQYF	TGCAGTGCTAGTACGGGGGGGGCGGAGACCCAGTACTTC
.	TRBV5-4	TRBJ2-1	many	CASSPNPGAYNEQFF	TGTGCCAGCAGCCCCAACCCGGGGGCATACAATGAGCAGTTCTTC
.	TRBV15	TRBJ1-2	medium-sized	CATSFENYGYTF	TGTGCCACCAGTTTTGAGAACTATGGCTACACCTTC
.	TRBV27	TRBJ1-6	medium-sized	CASSQISSYNSPLHF	TGTGCCAGCAGTCAAATTAGCTCCTATAATTCACCCCTCCACTTT
.	TRBV5-6	TRBJ2-3	.	CASSLTDTQYF	TGTGCCAGCAGCCTAACAGATACGCAGTATTTT
.	TRBV6-2/TRBV6-3	TRBJ1-2	medium-sized	CASSKPGQLTNYGYTF	TGTGCCAGCAGCAAGCCCGGACAGCTAACTAACTATGGCTACACCTTC
TRBD2	TRBV5-1	TRBJ2-3	.	CASSLGGRGGDTDTQYF	TGCGCCAGCAGCTTGGGTGGTCGCGGGGGAGACACAGATACGCAGTATTTT
.	TRBV6-6	TRBJ2-7	many	CASSLQEISYEQYF	TGTGCCAGCAGCCTACAGGAGATATCCTACGAGCAGTACTTC
.	TRBV9	TRBJ2-1	many	CASSVGSSSSYNEQFF	TGTGCCAGCAGCGTAGGGTCTTCCAGCTCCTACAATGAGCAGTTCTTC
TRBD1	TRBV29-1	TRBJ1-3	many	CSVTPGQGGGTIYF	TGCAGCGTTACCCCGGGACAGGGGGGGGGCACCATATATTTT
TRBD1	TRBV7-9	TRBJ1-2	many	CASSHDGTGNYGYTF	TGTGCCAGCAGTCATGACGGGACAGGGAACTATGGCTACACCTTC
.	TRBV25-1	TRBJ1-6	many	CASSASHSHNSPLHF	TGTGCCAGCAGTGCATCCCACAGTCATAATTCACCCCTCCACTTT
.	TRBV30	TRBJ1-1	many	CAWRNTEAFF	TGTGCCTGGAGGAACACTGAAGCTTTCTTT
TRBD1	TRBV6-1	TRBJ1-1	many	CASTGTGKPEAFF	TGTGCCAGCACCGGGACAGGGAAGCCTGAAGCTTTCTTT
.	TRBV29-1	TRBJ1-5	many	CSVSGNSNQPQHF	TGCAGCGTATCAGGGAATTCGAATCAGCCCCAGCATTTT
TRBD1	TRBV2	TRBJ2-2	many	CASRRSQGLGELFF	TGTGCCAGCAGGAGGTCACAGGGGCTCGGGGAGCTGTTTTTT
.	TRBV7-2	TRBJ2-3	medium-sized	CASSSQGADTQYF	TGTGCCAGCAGCTCGCAGGGAGCAGATACGCAGTATTTT
.	TRBV12-3/TRBV12-4	TRBJ1-5	medium-sized	CASRGTGNQPQHF	TGTGCCAGCAGGGGAACGGGCAATCAGCCCCAGCATTTT
.	TRBV6-9	TRBJ2-7	medium-sized	CASSYPPRGNPYEQYF	TGTGCCAGCAGTTATCCCCCCAGGGGCAACCCCTACGAGCAGTACTTC
.	TRBV12-3/TRBV12-4	TRBJ2-5	many	CASSADSSGETQYF	TGTGCCAGCAGCGCCGACAGTTCGGGGGAGACCCAGTACTTC
.	TRBV6-5	TRBJ1-5	many	CASWGAGGNQPQHF	TGTGCCAGCTGGGGCGCGGGTGGCAATCAGCCCCAGCATTTT
.	TRBV6-5	TRBJ1-2	medium-sized	CASSSTRYGYTF	TGTGCCAGCAGTTCCACCCGCTATGGCTACACCTTC
TRBD2	TRBV7-2	TRBJ2-5	few	CATSRRGAGGVETQYF	TGTGCCACCAGCCGCAGGGGGGCGGGGGGGGTAGAGACCCAGTACTTC
TRBD1	TRBV6-5	TRBJ1-2	many	CASSYDRAPYGYTF	TGTGCCAGCAGTTATGACAGGGCTCCCTATGGCTACACCTTC
TRBD2	TRBV6-5	TRBJ2-5	many	CASSYGGGANMETQYF	TGTGCCAGCAGTTACGGCGGGGGGGCAAATATGGAGACCCAGTACTTC
.	TRBV9	TRBJ1-2	many	CASSVQWGQGSVRTF	.
TRBD1	TRBV12-3/TRBV12-4	TRBJ1-4	many	CASSRTGVDEKLFF	TGTGCCAGCAGTCGAACAGGGGTGGATGAAAAACTGTTTTTT
TRBD1	TRBV20-1	TRBJ2-1	many	CSATGQGAQNEQFF	TGCAGTGCCACGGGACAGGGGGCCCAAAATGAGCAGTTCTTC
.	TRBV12-3/TRBV12-4	TRBJ2-7	many	CASSPNDKSYEQYF	TGTGCCAGCAGTCCGAACGACAAGTCCTACGAGCAGTACTTC
TRBD1	TRBV12-3/TRBV12-4	TRBJ1-5	many	CASSLTGDQPQHF	TGTGCCAGCAGTTTGACAGGGGATCAGCCCCAGCATTTT
TRBD1	TRBV12-3/TRBV12-4	TRBJ2-2	.	CASRWQGVITGELFF	TGTGCCAGCAGGTGGCAGGGGGTGATCACCGGGGAGCTGTTTTTT